Shown below are 24 T cell receptor beta chains from a single sample sequenced in a study of glioma-infiltrating T cells. Using RNA template, CDR3s of TCR alpha and beta were amplified with iRepertoire arm-PCR. TCRdb itself ran the multiplex PCR reads through MiXCR, one entry per CDR3 protein. This sample yields 150,000 to 200,000 distinct CDR3 sequences, of which 43% are seen a single time; 5.2% belongs to the top ten. The specimen was glioma tissue, nonneoplastic brain tissue, or PBMCs (not recorded which). The receptors were sampled from a human donor with low-grade glioma or glioblastoma, undergoing nonglioma brain surgery, or in good health (not recorded which).

With regard to this clonotype: A junction boundary mismatches the germline segment, possibly from a read error. The V and J genes are TRBV2 and TRBJ2-3; 9 nucleotides align to TRBD2. This CDR3 is 15 amino acids long. Germline CDR1 and CDR2: SNHLY and FYNNEI. CDR3 in amino acids: CTSRGLAGFTDTQYF. The CDR3 region has the DNA TGTACCAGCCGCGGGCTAGCGGGGTTCACAGATACGCAGTATTTT.

On this clonotype itself: Given a much more abundant clone one base away, this may be a read error. For the CDR3, the DNA is TGCAGTGCTAATAGCTGGACATCCTCCTACGAGCAGTACTTC. It encodes CSANSWTSSYEQYF. The chain employs TRBV20-1 and TRBJ2-7, with a tentative D call TRBD1 (5 bases). V shed 4 bases and J shed 0 bases, with 13 bases lying between them. The CDR3 loop spans 14 amino acids. CDR1 DFQATT and CDR2 SNEGSKA come from the germline V gene (reference sequence).

This clonotype was counted many times. The chain recombines TRBV20-1 with TRBJ2-2; 7 positions agree with TRBD2. The CDR3 has 14 amino acids. V gave up 0 bases and J gave up 6 bases; unmatched junction bases: 4. Germline V gene lookup returns CDR1 DFQATT and CDR2 SNEGSKA (reference sequence). The chain's CDR3 is CSAREAGRAGELFF. Here the CDR3 DNA reads TGCAGTGCTAGAGAAGCGGGAAGGGCCGGGGAGCTGTTTTTT.

This clonotype came up many times. The chain employs TRBV20-1 and TRBJ2-7; TRBD2 matches 7 bases. The CDR3 length is 14 residues. With 6 bases clipped from V and 4 bases from J, the junction kept 12 bases outside the gene matches. The germline CDR1 and CDR2 sequences are DFQATT and SNEGSKA (reference sequence). Written as DNA, the CDR3 is TGCAGTGCCACAGACAGACTAGCAGGGTACGAGCAGTACTTC. It encodes CSATDRLAGYEQYF.

A note on this clonotype: This may come from a read error, since a much larger clone is one base off. V usage is TRBV14 and J usage is TRBJ1-2; tentatively, D is TRBD1 (5 bases). The V gene's germline CDR1 is SGHDN and CDR2 FVKESK. The ends were cut back, 6 bases at V and 4 bases at J, with 15 bases in the middle. CDR3 length equals 14 residues. The CDR3 protein is CASSQLTEPYGYTF. The DNA for the CDR3 is TGTGCCAGCAGTCAATTGACAGAGCCCTATGGCTACACCTTC.

This clonotype was recorded at least ten times. A read error may produce the germline difference seen at one junction end. V is TRBV12-3 or TRBV12-4 and J is TRBJ1-1; D gene uncertain. The CDR3 totals 13 residues. CDR3 bases: TGTGCCAGCAGTTTGGGCAGGAACTCTGAAGCTTTCTTT. Its translation is CASSLGRNSEAFF.

Regarding this clonotype: Sequence at one end of the junction differs from germline and may be a read error. V and J are TRBV19 and TRBJ2-6, with a weak D call TRBD1 (5 bases). Per the germline V gene, CDR1 is LNHDA and CDR2 is SQIVND (reference sequence). This CDR3 has 15 amino acids. The CDR3 DNA is TGTGCTAGTAGACAGACACTCTCTGGGGCCAACGTCCTGACTTTC. This gives the protein CASRQTLSGANVLTF.

Of note for this clonotype: One end of the junction does not line up with germline, which may come from a read error. The chain employs TRBV29-1 and TRBJ2-5; D remains unclear. Germline-derived CDR1 and CDR2 are SQVTM and ANQGSEA. The CDR3 is made up of 13 amino acids. CDR3 in amino acids: CSAKKGHQETQYF. The CDR3 DNA reads TGCAGCGCCAAGAAAGGCCACCAAGAGACCCAGTACTTT.

Concerning this clonotype: Its ends do not fully match the called genes, so a read error is possible. The genes are TRBV28 and TRBJ2-5; D possibly corresponds to TRBD2 (6 bases). Germline loops: CDR1 MDHEN, CDR2 SYDVKM. This CDR3 spans 12 amino acids. The CDR3 sequence is CASRGGTETKYF. CDR3 in DNA: TGTGCCAGCAGGGGGGGAACGGAGACCAAGTACTTC.

This clonotype was seen at least ten times. Here the CDR3 DNA reads TGTGCCAGCAGCTTTACGTGGTCTTACGAGCAGTACTTC. It codes for CASSFTWSYEQYF. This sequence joins TRBV7-9 and TRBJ2-7; D is unclear. Trimming shortened V by 3 bases and J by 4 bases, and 10 bases separated the two germline ends. The CDR3 has 13 residues. The germline V gene encodes CDR1 SEHNR and CDR2 FQNEAQ (reference sequence).

The chain joins TRBV28 to TRBJ1-3, with 7 bases fitting TRBD1. The CDR3 consists of 16 residues. Germline lookup yields CDR1 MDHEN and CDR2 SYDVKM. With 5 bases clipped from V and 3 bases from J, the junction kept 10 bases outside the gene matches. The CDR3 reads CASSRTGALGGNTIYF. CDR3 in DNA: TGTGCCAGCAGTCGCACAGGGGCGCTTGGTGGAAACACCATATATTTT.

As regards this clonotype: Here the CDR3 omits its conserved ending phenylalanine or tryptophan, so a read error is the likely source. The chain is built from TRBV20-1 and TRBJ2-7, with TRBD2 as a possible D gene (5 bases). The CDR3 loop spans 12 amino acids. Germline V gene lookup returns CDR1 DFQATT and CDR2 SNEGSKA (reference sequence). CDR3 protein: CGASDGTYEQYL. The CDR3 DNA follows: TGCGGTGCTAGTGACGGGACCTACGAGCAGTACTTA.

The chain is built from TRBV19 and TRBJ2-7; TRBD2 might be the D (5 bases). This CDR3 region has 13 residues. Germline V gives CDR1 LNHDA, CDR2 SQIVND (reference sequence). The ends were cut back, 2 bases at V and 6 bases at J, with 11 bases in the middle. CDR3 in amino acids: CASSIRGYGEQYF. The CDR3 DNA reads TGTGCCAGTAGTATAAGAGGGTACGGCGAGCAGTACTTC.

This clonotype was counted between two and nine times. The V and J genes are TRBV7-2 and TRBJ2-7; 8 bases fit TRBD1. The germline V gene has CDR1 SGHTA and CDR2 FQGNSA. V shed 3 bases, J shed 6 bases, and the junction held 4 bases outside the gene matches. The CDR3 loop spans 13 amino acids. CDR3 sequence (DNA): TGTGCCAGCAGCTTCGGGACAGGAGGCGAGCAGTACTTC. Residues: CASSFGTGGEQYF.

This clonotype was observed a handful of times. This chain connects TRBV19 to TRBJ1-2; 7 nucleotides agree with TRBD1. With V trimmed by 3 bases and J by 4 bases, 8 bases remained unmatched. The CDR3 loop spans 15 amino acids. The germline CDR1 and CDR2 sequences are LNHDA and SQIVND (reference sequence). CDR3 DNA sequence: TGTGCCAGTAGTATGACAGTTCGGGACAGCTATGGCTACACCTTC. Protein product: CASSMTVRDSYGYTF.

This clonotype was seen many times. This chain uses TRBV20-1 with TRBJ1-2; possible D gene TRBD1, 5 bases. CDR3 length: 10 residues. Germline V lookup: CDR1 DFQATT, CDR2 SNEGSKA (reference sequence). The ends were cut back, 6 bases at V and 8 bases at J, with 10 bases in the middle. The CDR3 region has the DNA TGCAGTGCAGGAGGGGTCGGCTACACCTTC. It yields the protein CSAGGVGYTF.

On this clonotype itself: The conserved closing phenylalanine or tryptophan is absent in this CDR3, likely reflecting a read error. The chain couples TRBV5-1 to TRBJ2-5; TRBD2 agrees at 7 bases. The CDR3 length is 15 residues. Germline assignment: CDR1 SGHRS and CDR2 YFSETQ. Trimming removed 4 bases from V and 2 bases from J; junction bases left unmatched: 8. In DNA, the CDR3 is TGCGCCAGCAGCCTTACTAGCGCATCACAAGAGACCCAGTACTAC. Amino acid sequence: CASSLTSASQETQYY.

The chain links TRBV28 to TRBJ1-5; perhaps TRBD1 as D (5 bases). The CDR3 loop spans 14 amino acids. Trimming shortened V by 7 bases and J by 1 base, and 11 bases separated the two germline ends. The germline V gene encodes CDR1 MDHEN and CDR2 SYDVKM. CDR3 in DNA: TGTGCCAGCACCGTGGGACCGAGCAATCAGCCCCAGCATTTT. It yields the protein CASTVGPSNQPQHF.

The chain uses TRBV12-3 or TRBV12-4 and TRBJ2-3; TRBD2 matches 8 bases. Germline trimming cut 5 bases from V and 1 base from J; bases unmatched to any gene: 5. The CDR3 sequence is 15 residues long. The CDR3 DNA sequence: TGTGCCAGCAGTCAAGCGGGAGAGGGCACAGATACGCAGTATTTT. Amino acids: CASSQAGEGTDTQYF.

This clonotype has a count of ten or more. This sequence joins TRBV6-1 and TRBJ1-6, with D possibly matching TRBD1 (6 bases). The CDR3 has 13 residues. V was clipped by 5 bases and J by 10 bases, with 12 bases between them. Germline CDR1 and CDR2: MNHNS and SASEGT. The CDR3 reads CASSWGGPSPLHF. For the CDR3, the DNA is TGTGCCAGCAGTTGGGGGGGCCCCTCACCCCTCCACTTT.

With respect to this clonotype: The CDR3 carries no conserved terminal phenylalanine or tryptophan, so it likely arises from a read error. The rearrangement links TRBV29-1 to TRBJ2-5; D uncertain. The V and J ends lost 7 bases and 1 base respectively, with 7 bases between them. The germline CDR1 and CDR2 sequences are SQVTM and ANQGSEA. The CDR3 runs to 11 residues. Written as DNA, the CDR3 is TGCAGCGCCCTCCGCCAAGAGACCCAGTACTTA. Translating it yields CSALRQETQYL.

Comments on this clonotype: One base away lies a much larger clone, so this may be a sequencing read error. V is TRBV28 and J is TRBJ2-2; D remains unclear. Germline CDR1 is MDHEN and CDR2 is SYDVKM. This CDR3 has 11 amino acids. Trimming cost V 10 bases and J 6 bases, with 9 bases left between them. CDR3 sequence (DNA): TGTGCCAACGGCTGGTCCGGGGAGCTGTTTTTT. Translated: CANGWSGELFF.

A word on this clonotype: This could be a read error, since a much larger clone is one nucleotide away. The gene calls are TRBV3-1 and TRBJ1-1; D is possibly TRBD1 (5 bases). Trimming stripped 4 bases from V and 0 bases from J, with 18 bases between. Germline V gene data show CDR1 as LGHDT and CDR2 as YNNKEL (reference sequence). The CDR3 is 17 amino acids. This CDR3 is CASSLLHWGTLNTEAFF. CDR3 nucleotide sequence: TGTGCCAGCAGCCTCCTCCACTGGGGCACGTTGAACACTGAAGCTTTCTTT.

This clonotype was seen only a few times. In nucleotides, the CDR3 is TGTGCCAGCAGCTTGGCAGAAAACTATGGCTACACCTTC. This translates into CASSLAENYGYTF. The genes are TRBV11-2 and TRBJ1-2; D uncertain. Germline assignment: CDR1 SGHAT and CDR2 FQNNGV. The CDR3 contains 13 residues. V was cut by 3 bases and J by 2 bases, with 7 bases left in between.